This T cell receptor beta chain was identified in a study of blood T cell repertoires in COVID-19. The method was immunoSEQ multiplex PCR; TCRdb's version includes in-frame clones alone and lacks a portion of them. The sample consists of around 100,000 clones, roughly 88% of them appearing once. Sequenced: peripheral blood. This TCR was sampled from a woman between 70 and 85 years old with acute or convalescent COVID-19.

For the CDR3, the DNA is TGCGCCAGCAGCTTGGGGCCTAGCGGGGAGCCGGCCGGGGAGCTGTTTTTT. It codes for CASSLGPSGEPAGELFF. The chain employs TRBV5-1 and TRBJ2-2; TRBD2 matches at 9 bases. J was trimmed by 6 bases and V by 0 bases; bases with no gene match: 9. Germline V lookup: CDR1 SGHRS, CDR2 YFSETQ. This CDR3 is 17 amino acids long.